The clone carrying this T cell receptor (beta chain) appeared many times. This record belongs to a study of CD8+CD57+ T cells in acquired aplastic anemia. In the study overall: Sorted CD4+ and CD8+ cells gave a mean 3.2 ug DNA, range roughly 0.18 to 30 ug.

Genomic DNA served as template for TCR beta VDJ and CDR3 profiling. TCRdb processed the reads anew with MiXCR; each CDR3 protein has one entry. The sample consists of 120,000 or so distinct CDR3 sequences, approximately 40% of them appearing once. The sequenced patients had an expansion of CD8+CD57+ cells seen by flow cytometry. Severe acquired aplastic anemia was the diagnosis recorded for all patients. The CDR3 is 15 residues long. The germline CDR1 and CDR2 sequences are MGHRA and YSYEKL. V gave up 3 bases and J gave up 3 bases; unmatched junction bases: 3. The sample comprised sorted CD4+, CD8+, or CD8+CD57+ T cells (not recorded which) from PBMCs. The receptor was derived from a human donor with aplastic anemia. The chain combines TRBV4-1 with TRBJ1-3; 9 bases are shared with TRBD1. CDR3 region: CASSHGQGSGNTIYF. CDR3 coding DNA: TGCGCCAGCAGCCACGGACAGGGGAGTGGAAACACCATATATTTT.